Each of the 23 T cell receptor beta chains below was sequenced from the same sample in a study of CD8+ T cells in alopecia areata. Following RNA extraction, reverse transcription yielded cDNA that acted as the sequencing template. Generated by immunoSEQ multiplex PCR, the TCRdb table keeps only in-frame clones and is missing some. This table has around 65,000 clones, around 49% appearing once. This sample comprised CD8+ T cells sorted from blood, obtained at week 0. The receptors originated from a human donor with alopecia areata.

J is TRBJ2-7 and V is TRBV27; possible D gene TRBD1, 5 bases. Trimming took 1 base from V and 4 from J, leaving 8 bases between them. CDR3 size: 13 residues. CDR1 is MNHEY, CDR2 SMNVEV, per germline (reference sequence). The CDR3 spells CASSLFAGYEQYF. CDR3 bases: TGTGCCAGCAGTTTATTTGCAGGGTACGAGCAGTACTTC.

In nucleotides, the CDR3 is TGCGCCAGCAGCCAAGGTCCGGGACAAGTATACAATGAGCAGTTCTTC. Encoded protein: CASSQGPGQVYNEQFF. The V call is TRBV4-1, the J call TRBJ2-1, with TRBD1 as a possible D gene (6 bases). The germline gives CDR1 MGHRA, CDR2 YSYEKL. V lost 1 base and J 4 bases, leaving 14 bases between the germline ends. CDR3 length: 16 residues.

This clone showed up just once. The CDR3 loop is CASSILGDYEQYF. The CDR3 DNA reads as TGTGCCAGTAGTATACTGGGGGATTACGAGCAGTACTTC. The genes are TRBV19 and TRBJ2-7, with D perhaps TRBD1 or TRBD2 (5 bases each). CDR1 is LNHDA, CDR2 SQIVND, per germline (reference sequence). V lost 2 bases, J lost 4 bases, and 9 bases lay in between. The CDR3 runs 13 residues.

The rearrangement links TRBV27 to TRBJ2-7; 8 bases are shared with TRBD1. Germline trimming cut 6 bases from V and 3 bases from J; bases unmatched to any gene: 1. CDR1 and CDR2 (germline): MNHEY, SMNVEV (reference sequence). The CDR3 length is 12 residues. CDR3 loop: CASRGQDYEQYF. The CDR3 region has the DNA TGTGCCAGCAGGGGACAGGACTACGAGCAGTACTTC.

V and J are TRBV29-1 and TRBJ2-7; maybe TRBD1 (5 bases). V dropped 5 bases and J dropped 3 bases, with 11 bases sitting between them. CDR3 length: 12 residues. CDR1 SQVTM and CDR2 ANQGSEA come from the germline V gene. The CDR3 coding sequence is TGCAGCGTTAGGATCAGGGTCTACGAGCAGTACTTC. Amino acids: CSVRIRVYEQYF.

J is TRBJ1-1 and V is TRBV9, with D possibly being TRBD1 (6 bases). Germline-derived CDR1 and CDR2 are SGDLS and YYNGEE. The CDR3 contains 13 residues. The V gene lost 0 bases and the J gene lost 6 bases, with 9 bases spanning the gap. As DNA, the CDR3 is TGTGCCAGCAGCGTAGAGGCAGGGGCTGAAGCTTTCTTT. Protein sequence: CASSVEAGAEAFF. Together with reference TRBV9 and TRBJ1-1, the CDR3 gives the full variable domain: DSGVTQTPKHLITATGQRVTLRCSPRSGDLSVYWYQQSLDQGLQFLIQYYNGEERAKGNILERFSAQQFPDLHSELNLSSLELGDSALYFCASSVEAGAEAFFGQGTRLTVV.

The CDR3, as DNA: TGCGCCAGCGGGTATTCCAACAGGTACACCTACGAGCAGTACTTC. Residues: CASGYSNRYTYEQYF. This chain uses TRBV23-1 with TRBJ2-7, with D possibly TRBD1 on 5 matching bases. TRBV23-1 is treated as an ORF (open reading frame) with a function not yet certain. V was cut by 8 bases and J by 2 bases, with 19 bases left in between. The CDR3 loop spans 15 amino acids.

This clone occurred once. V and J are TRBV29-1 and TRBJ2-3, with 7 nucleotides matching TRBD2. CDR1 is SQVTM, CDR2 ANQGSEA, per germline. The J segment lost 2 bases and the V segment lost 2 bases, leaving 10 bases of the junction unmatched. This CDR3 comprises 16 residues. The CDR3 bases are TGCAGCGTTGAAAGTTGGCTAGCGGAGCACACAGATACGCAGTATTTT. It specifies CSVESWLAEHTDTQYF.

The gene calls are TRBV6-6 and TRBJ1-5, with D unresolved. There are 16 residues in the CDR3. Trimming removed 0 bases from V and 0 bases from J, with 9 bases in between. CDR1 and CDR2 (germline): MNHNY, SVGAGI (reference sequence). The CDR3 coding sequence is TGTGCCAGCAGTTACTCGATCGGGTATAGCAATCAGCCCCAGCATTTT. This translates into CASSYSIGYSNQPQHF.

This sequence joins TRBV14 and TRBJ2-2; 8 nucleotides align to TRBD2. V lost 8 bases to trimming and J lost 4 bases; unmatched junction nucleotides: 21. Germline CDR1 is SGHDN and CDR2 is FVKESK. The CDR3 runs 19 residues. The CDR3 region has the DNA TGTGCCAGCTCTCCGGGACTAGTGGAGACAATAGGATTCACCGGGGAGCTGTTTTTT. It encodes CASSPGLVETIGFTGELFF.

The chain recombines TRBV4-1 with TRBJ2-7; D may be TRBD1 (5 bases). Trimming removed 1 base from V and 0 bases from J, with 10 bases in between. Germline-derived CDR1 and CDR2 are MGHRA and YSYEKL. CDR3 length equals 15 residues. The CDR3 region is CASSQAQGDSYEQYF. The CDR3 coding sequence is TGCGCCAGCAGCCAAGCTCAAGGGGACTCCTACGAGCAGTACTTC.

This chain uses TRBV13 with TRBJ1-4; D gene ambiguous. With 5 bases removed from V and 6 bases from J, the gap between germline ends came to 10 bases. Germline CDR1 reads PRHDT; CDR2 reads FYEKMQ (reference sequence). This CDR3 contains 13 residues. The CDR3 reads CASSPRGHEKLFF. CDR3 nucleotide sequence: TGTGCCAGCAGCCCCCGAGGGCATGAAAAACTGTTTTTT.

This clone was recorded a few times. Here the CDR3 DNA reads TGTGCCAGCACCCCCCAGGGCTCGGCGCAGTATTTT. Translation: CASTPQGSAQYF. The chain carries TRBV9 and TRBJ2-3; D perhaps matches TRBD1 (5 bases). Deletions cut 6 bases from V and 10 bases from J, with 15 bases between. This CDR3 has 12 residues. Germline V lookup: CDR1 SGDLS, CDR2 YYNGEE.

The V gene is TRBV9, the J gene TRBJ2-5; 7 bases are a match to TRBD1. In germline, CDR1 is SGDLS, CDR2 YYNGEE. V lost 2 bases to trimming and J lost 4 bases; unmatched junction nucleotides: 8. CDR3 size: 15 residues. CDR3 sequence: CASSVAGTVGETQYF. DNA of the CDR3: TGTGCCAGCAGCGTTGCCGGGACAGTTGGAGAGACCCAGTACTTC.

The chain carries TRBV27 and TRBJ2-5; 8 nucleotides agree with TRBD1. Per germline, CDR1 MNHEY and CDR2 SMNVEV (reference sequence). This CDR3 region has 18 residues. V lost 5 bases and J lost 4; bases outside the gene matches: 18. Written as DNA, the CDR3 is TGTGCCAGCAGTCTTCTAGGATTCCAGGGGGCTGATGGAGAGACCCAGTACTTC. Its translation is CASSLLGFQGADGETQYF.

This rearrangement joins TRBV29-1 to TRBJ2-7; 7 bases agree with TRBD2. This CDR3 is 15 amino acids long. CDR1 is SQVTM and CDR2 is ANQGSEA in the germline V gene. The V segment lost 7 bases and the J segment 0 bases; nucleotides outside the gene matches: 12. The DNA of the CDR3 is TGCAGCGCCACGGGGGGAACAGGCAGCTCCTACGAGCAGTACTTC. Translated, it gives CSATGGTGSSYEQYF.

The genes are TRBV6-5 and TRBJ2-1, with D maybe TRBD2 (5 bases). The CDR3 loop spans 14 amino acids. The V end lost 6 bases, the J end lost 6 bases, and 15 bases lay between the germline ends. In germline, CDR1 is MNHEY, CDR2 SVGAGI. CDR3 loop: CASSDLRLTNEQFF. CDR3 nucleotides: TGTGCCAGCAGCGACCTTAGACTAACCAATGAGCAGTTCTTC.

The chain is built from TRBV7-9 and TRBJ2-7; tentative D call: TRBD2 (5 bases). The CDR3 covers 15 residues. The germline V and J ends were trimmed by 4 bases and 3 bases, with 16 bases remaining between them. In germline, CDR1 is SEHNR, CDR2 FQNEAQ (reference sequence). The CDR3 coding sequence is TGTGCCAGCAGCTCATTGGACTCGATCGACTACGAGCAGTACTTC. It codes for CASSSLDSIDYEQYF.

This clone was found a few times. The genes are TRBV29-1 and TRBJ2-1; 11 bases align to TRBD2. The CDR3 has 14 residues. The germline V gene has CDR1 SQVTM and CDR2 ANQGSEA. CDR3: CSSAGSSGRYEQFF. CDR3 sequence (DNA): TGCAGTAGTGCGGGGTCTAGCGGGAGGTATGAGCAGTTCTTC.

The chain employs TRBV5-4 and TRBJ2-4; D is possibly TRBD1 (5 bases). CDR1 and CDR2 (germline): SGHNT, YYREEE (reference sequence). CDR3 length: 15 amino acids. Trimming removed 0 bases from V and 6 bases from J, with 13 bases in between. The CDR3 protein is CASSLEGLDPNIQYF. In DNA form, the CDR3 reads TGTGCCAGCAGCTTGGAGGGGCTAGATCCAAACATTCAGTACTTC. Together with reference TRBV5-4 and TRBJ2-4, the CDR3 gives the full variable domain: ETGVTQSPTHLIKTRGQQVTLRCSSQSGHNTVSWYQQALGQGPQFIFQYYREEENGRGNFPPRFSGLQFPNYSSELNVNALELDDSALYLCASSLEGLDPNIQYFGAGTRLSVL.

The CDR3 sequence is CASSQKATASNQPQHF. The CDR3 nucleotides are TGCGCCAGCAGTCAAAAAGCGACAGCCAGCAATCAGCCCCAGCATTTT. V gene TRBV4-1 combines with J gene TRBJ1-5; the D gene is possibly TRBD1 (5 bases). The CDR3 spans 16 residues. With 6 bases removed from V and 1 base from J, the gap between germline ends came to 16 bases. CDR1 and CDR2 (germline): MGHRA, YSYEKL.

This chain connects TRBV11-2 to TRBJ2-5, with TRBD2 matching 7 bases. The V segment lost 4 bases and the J segment 3 bases; nucleotides outside the gene matches: 8. The CDR3 loop spans 15 amino acids. Germline V gene data show CDR1 as SGHAT and CDR2 as FQNNGV. CDR3 DNA: TGTGCCAGCAGCTCAAGTACTGGGACTAAAGAGACCCAGTACTTC. This codes for CASSSSTGTKETQYF. Supplemented by reference TRBV11-2 and TRBJ2-5, the full variable domain reads EAGVAQSPRYKIIEKRQSVAFWCNPISGHATLYWYQQILGQGPKLLIQFQNNGVVDDSQLPKDRFSAERLKGVDSTLKIQPAKLEDSAVYLCASSSSTGTKETQYFGPGTRLLVL.

The V call is TRBV7-2, the J call TRBJ2-1, with D uncertain. Looked up from germline, CDR1 is SGHTA and CDR2 is FQGNSA. The CDR3 covers 13 residues. V lost 0 bases to trimming and J lost 4 bases, with 4 bases between them. CDR3 region: CASSLARYNEQFF. CDR3 DNA: TGTGCCAGCAGCTTAGCCCGATACAATGAGCAGTTCTTC.